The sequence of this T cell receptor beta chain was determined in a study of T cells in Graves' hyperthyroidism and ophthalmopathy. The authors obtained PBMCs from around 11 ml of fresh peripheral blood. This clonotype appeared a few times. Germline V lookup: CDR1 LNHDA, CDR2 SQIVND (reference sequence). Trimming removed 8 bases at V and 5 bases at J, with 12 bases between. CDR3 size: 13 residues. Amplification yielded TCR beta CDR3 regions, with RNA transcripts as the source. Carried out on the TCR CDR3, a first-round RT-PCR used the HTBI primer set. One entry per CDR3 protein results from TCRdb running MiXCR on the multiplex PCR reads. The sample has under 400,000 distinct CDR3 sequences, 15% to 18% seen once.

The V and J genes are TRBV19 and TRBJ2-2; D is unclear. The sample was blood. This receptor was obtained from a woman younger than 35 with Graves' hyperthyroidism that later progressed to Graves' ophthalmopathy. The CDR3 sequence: CASAYRPTGELFF. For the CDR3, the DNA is TGTGCCAGTGCCTACCGTCCGACCGGGGAGCTGTTTTTT.